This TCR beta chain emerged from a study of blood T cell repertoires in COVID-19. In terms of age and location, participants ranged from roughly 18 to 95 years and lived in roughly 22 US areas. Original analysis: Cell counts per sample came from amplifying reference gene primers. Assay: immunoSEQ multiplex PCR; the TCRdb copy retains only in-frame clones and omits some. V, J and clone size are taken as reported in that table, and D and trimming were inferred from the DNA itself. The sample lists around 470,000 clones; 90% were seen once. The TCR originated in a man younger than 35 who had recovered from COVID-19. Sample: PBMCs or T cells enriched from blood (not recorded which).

The CDR3 loop reads CASSLGASYQETQYF. CDR3 sequence (DNA): TGTGCCAGCAGCTTAGGAGCAAGTTATCAAGAGACCCAGTACTTC. This chain connects TRBV11-2 to TRBJ2-5; D gene uncertain. The V end lost 1 base, the J end lost 2 bases, and 11 bases lay between the germline ends. The germline V gene has CDR1 SGHAT and CDR2 FQNNGV. The length of the CDR3 is 15 residues.